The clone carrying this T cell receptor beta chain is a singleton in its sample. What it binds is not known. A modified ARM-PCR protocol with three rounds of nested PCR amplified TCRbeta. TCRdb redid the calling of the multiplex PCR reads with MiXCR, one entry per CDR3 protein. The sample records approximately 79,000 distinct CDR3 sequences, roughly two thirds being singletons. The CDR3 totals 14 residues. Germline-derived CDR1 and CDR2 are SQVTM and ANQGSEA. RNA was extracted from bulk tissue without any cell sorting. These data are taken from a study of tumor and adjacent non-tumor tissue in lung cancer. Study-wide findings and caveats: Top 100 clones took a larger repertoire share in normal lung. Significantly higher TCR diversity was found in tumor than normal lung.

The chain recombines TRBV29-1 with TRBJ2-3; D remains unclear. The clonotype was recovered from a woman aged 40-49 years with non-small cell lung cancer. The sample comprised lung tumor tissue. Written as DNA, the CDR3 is TGCAGTATTGAATCCCGGCTACCACCAGATACGCAGTATTTT. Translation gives CSIESRLPPDTQYF.